These 8 T cell receptor beta chains originate from one sample sequenced in a study of T cell responses to AZD1222 COVID-19 vaccine. Method: immunoSEQ multiplex PCR; TCRdb's copy keeps in-frame clones and lacks some. Altogether around 19,000 clones are present, around 92% being singletons, with the ten largest covering 8% to 10%. This sample comprised peripheral blood, obtained 28 days after the second AZD1222 dose. These receptors all come from an adult who received the AZD1222 COVID-19 vaccine.

V gene TRBV6-5 combines with J gene TRBJ2-5; D may be TRBD1 or TRBD2 (6 bases each). Germline V gene sequence: CDR1 MNHEY, CDR2 SVGAGI. This CDR3 spans 12 amino acids. V dropped 7 bases and J dropped 5 bases, with 11 bases sitting between them. The CDR3 DNA reads as TGTGCCAGCAAGGGGGGAGGCGAGACCCAGTACTTC. Amino acids: CASKGGGETQYF.

The gene calls are TRBV7-9 and TRBJ2-7; 16 nucleotides agree with TRBD2. CDR1 is SEHNR, CDR2 FQNEAQ, per germline (reference sequence). The CDR3 covers 16 residues. Losses at the gene ends were 11 bases for V and 6 bases for J; bases not matched to a gene: 13. CDR3 DNA sequence: TGTGCCGGCCCCGGGACTAGCGGGAGGGCCAAGGCCGAGCAGTACTTC. It translates to CAGPGTSGRAKAEQYF.

The chain joins TRBV7-9 to TRBJ2-3; weak D call: TRBD1 (6 bases). CDR3 length: 15 residues. V was shortened by 8 bases and J by 2 bases, with 17 bases between the two germline ends. CDR1 is SEHNR, CDR2 FQNEAQ, per germline (reference sequence). In nucleotides, the CDR3 is TGTGCCAGCGGGCCCCTGGGACATCCCACAGATACGCAGTATTTT. It yields the protein CASGPLGHPTDTQYF.

This clone has just one count. The rearrangement links TRBV5-6 to TRBJ2-1, with 10 bases fitting TRBD2. The CDR3 loop spans 16 amino acids. V gave up 4 bases and J gave up 9 bases; unmatched junction bases: 13. Germline-derived CDR1 and CDR2 are SGHDT and YYEEEE. The CDR3: CASSSTGTSASIEQFF. DNA of the CDR3: TGTGCCAGCAGCAGTACCGGGACTAGCGCGAGCATTGAGCAGTTCTTC.

This rearrangement joins TRBV7-2 to TRBJ2-5; 7 bases line up with TRBD1. The CDR3 is 14 amino acids. Germline lookup yields CDR1 SGHTA and CDR2 FQGNSA. Trimming at V came to 4 bases and at J to 5 bases, leaving 7 bases not matched to a gene. This chain's CDR3 is CASSSQQGLETQYF. CDR3 nucleotides: TGTGCCAGCAGCTCCCAACAGGGGTTGGAGACCCAGTACTTC.

The V call is TRBV7-8, the J call TRBJ2-1; weak D call: TRBD1 (6 bases). CDR1 and CDR2 from the germline V gene are SGHVS and FQNEAQ. V was cut by 5 bases and J by 9 bases, with 17 bases left in between. CDR3 length equals 14 residues. CDR3 residues: CASSQGPLRGEQFF. Here the CDR3 DNA reads TGTGCCAGCAGCCAGGGGCCACTTAGGGGTGAGCAGTTCTTC.

V usage is TRBV19 and J usage is TRBJ1-1; D gene ambiguous. Trimming took 6 bases from V and 4 from J, leaving 12 bases between them. The germline V gene encodes CDR1 LNHDA and CDR2 SQIVND (reference sequence). This CDR3 region has 13 residues. CDR3 nucleotides: TGTGCCAGTAGCCTGACATTTGCCACTGAAGCTTTCTTT. It is translated as CASSLTFATEAFF.

J is TRBJ2-2 and V is TRBV19; TRBD1 matches at 7 bases. The CDR3 consists of 15 residues. CDR1 and CDR2 (germline): LNHDA, SQIVND (reference sequence). The J segment lost 1 base and the V segment lost 4 bases, leaving 3 bases of the junction unmatched. CDR3 residues: CASSTRQGNTGELFF. The DNA for the CDR3 is TGTGCCAGTAGTACCCGACAGGGGAACACCGGGGAGCTGTTTTTT.